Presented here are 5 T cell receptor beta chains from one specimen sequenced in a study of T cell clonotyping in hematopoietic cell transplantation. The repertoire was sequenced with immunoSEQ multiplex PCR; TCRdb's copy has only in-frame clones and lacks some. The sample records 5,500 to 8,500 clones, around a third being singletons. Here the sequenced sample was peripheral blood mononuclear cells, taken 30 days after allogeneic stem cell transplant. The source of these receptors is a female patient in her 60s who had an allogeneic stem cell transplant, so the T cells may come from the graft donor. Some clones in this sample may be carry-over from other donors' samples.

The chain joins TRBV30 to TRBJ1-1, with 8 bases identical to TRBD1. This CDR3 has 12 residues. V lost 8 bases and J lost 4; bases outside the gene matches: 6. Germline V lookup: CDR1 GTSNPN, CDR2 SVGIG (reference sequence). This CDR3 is CAGHRGGTEAFF. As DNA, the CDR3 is TGTGCCGGCCACAGGGGGGGCACTGAAGCTTTCTTT.

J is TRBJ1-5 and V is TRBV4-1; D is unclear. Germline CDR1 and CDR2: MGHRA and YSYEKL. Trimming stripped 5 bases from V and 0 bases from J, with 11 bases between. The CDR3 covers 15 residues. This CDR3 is CASSSDTHSNQPQHF. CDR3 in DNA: TGCGCCAGCAGCTCAGACACCCATAGCAATCAGCCCCAGCATTTT.

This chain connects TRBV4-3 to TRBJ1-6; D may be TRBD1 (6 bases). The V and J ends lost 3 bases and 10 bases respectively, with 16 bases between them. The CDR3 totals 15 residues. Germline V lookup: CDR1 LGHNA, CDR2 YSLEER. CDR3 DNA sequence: TGCGCCAGCAGCCAGGGACGCTATGGGGGCTCACCCCTCCACTTT. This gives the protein CASSQGRYGGSPLHF.

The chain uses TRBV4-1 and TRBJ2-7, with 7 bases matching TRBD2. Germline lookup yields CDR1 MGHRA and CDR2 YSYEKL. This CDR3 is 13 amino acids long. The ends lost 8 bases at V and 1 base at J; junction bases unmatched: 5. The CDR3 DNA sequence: TGCGCCAGCGGCTTCGGGGGGTCCTACGAGCAGTACTTC. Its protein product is CASGFGGSYEQYF.

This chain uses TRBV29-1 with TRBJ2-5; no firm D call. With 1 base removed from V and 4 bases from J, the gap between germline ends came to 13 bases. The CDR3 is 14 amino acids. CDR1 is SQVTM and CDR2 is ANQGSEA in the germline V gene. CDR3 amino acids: CSVEAPGGPETQYF. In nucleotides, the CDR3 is TGCAGCGTTGAAGCTCCTGGTGGGCCAGAGACCCAGTACTTC.